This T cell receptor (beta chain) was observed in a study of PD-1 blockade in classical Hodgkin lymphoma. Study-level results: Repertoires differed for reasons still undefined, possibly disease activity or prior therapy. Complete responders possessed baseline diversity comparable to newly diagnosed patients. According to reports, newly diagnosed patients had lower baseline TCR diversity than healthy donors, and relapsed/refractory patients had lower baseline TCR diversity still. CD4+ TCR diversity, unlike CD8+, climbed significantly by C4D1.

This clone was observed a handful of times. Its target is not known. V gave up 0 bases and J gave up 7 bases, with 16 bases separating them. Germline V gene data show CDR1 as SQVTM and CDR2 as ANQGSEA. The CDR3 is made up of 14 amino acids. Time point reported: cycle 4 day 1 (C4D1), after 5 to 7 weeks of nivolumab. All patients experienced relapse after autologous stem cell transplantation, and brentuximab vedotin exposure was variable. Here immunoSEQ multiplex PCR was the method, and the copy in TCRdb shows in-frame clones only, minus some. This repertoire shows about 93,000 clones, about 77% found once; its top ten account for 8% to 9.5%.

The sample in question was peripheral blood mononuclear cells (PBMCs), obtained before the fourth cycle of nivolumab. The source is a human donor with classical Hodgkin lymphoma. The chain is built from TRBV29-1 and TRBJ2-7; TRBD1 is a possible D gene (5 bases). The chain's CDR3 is CSVEERARVGEQYF. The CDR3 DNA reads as TGCAGCGTTGAAGAACGGGCCAGGGTAGGGGAGCAGTACTTC.